The 6 T cell receptor beta chains below all came from one sample that was sequenced in a study of T cells after yellow fever vaccination. TCRdb processed the 5' RACE reads anew with MiXCR; each CDR3 protein has one entry. The sample yields hundreds of thousands of distinct CDR3 sequences, approximately 3.9% seen once. The sequences come from PBMCs, collected on the day of the yellow fever booster vaccination. These receptors were taken from a man aged 18 to 30 who received the YFV17D yellow fever vaccine.

The chain recombines TRBV5-5 with TRBJ2-5, with D unclear. Germline CDR1 SGHKS, CDR2 YYEKEE (reference sequence). Trimming shortened V by 6 bases and J by 3 bases, and 12 bases separated the two germline ends. The CDR3 covers 13 residues. The CDR3: CASMWAAEETQYF. CDR3 bases: TGTGCCAGCATGTGGGCGGCGGAAGAGACCCAGTACTTC.

There are many counts of this clonotype. The chain employs TRBV7-2 and TRBJ1-1; TRBD1 is a possible D gene (6 bases). Germline V lookup: CDR1 SGHTA, CDR2 FQGNSA. The CDR3 covers 12 residues. V shed 6 bases and J shed 11 bases, with 16 bases lying between them. CDR3 amino acids: CASSHGQIGAFF. The CDR3 region has the DNA TGTGCCAGCAGTCATGGACAGATCGGGGCTTTCTTT.

This clonotype was counted ten times or more. CDR3 coding DNA: TGTGCCAGCTCACCGGGAGGGCTCGGGGAGCTGTTTTTT. Translated, it gives CASSPGGLGELFF. The genes are TRBV18 and TRBJ2-2, with 7 bases identical to TRBD2. In germline, CDR1 is KGHSH, CDR2 LQKENI. The V segment lost 3 bases and the J segment 7 bases; nucleotides outside the gene matches: 2. The CDR3 has 13 amino acids.

This clonotype was seen more than once but under ten times. Since a much larger clone is just one base distant, this may be a read error. V is TRBV7-9 and J is TRBJ2-3; D not resolved. V lost 4 bases, J lost 0 bases, and 5 bases lay in between. The CDR3 consists of 13 residues. Germline assignment: CDR1 SEHNR and CDR2 FQNEAQ (reference sequence). The CDR3 reads CASSWASTDTQYF. CDR3 nucleotides: TGTGCCAGCAGCTGGGCCAGCACAGATACGCAGTATTTT.

This clonotype was detected only a few times. CDR3 bases: TGTGCCACCAGTGATCCGGGTAGACAGAACCAAGAGACCCAGTACTTC. Amino acids: CATSDPGRQNQETQYF. This chain connects TRBV24-1 to TRBJ2-5, with D tentatively TRBD1 (5 bases). Germline loops: CDR1 KGHDR, CDR2 SFDVKD. The CDR3 runs 16 residues. V lost 3 bases and J 0 bases, leaving 13 bases between the germline ends.

This clonotype has ten or more counts. CDR3 in amino acids: CASSFDGDSGANVLTF. The CDR3 DNA reads as TGTGCCAGCAGCTTTGACGGGGACTCTGGGGCCAACGTCCTGACTTTC. The rearrangement joins TRBV5-4 to TRBJ2-6; tentatively, D is TRBD2 (5 bases). Germline CDR1 is SGHNT and CDR2 is YYREEE (reference sequence). V lost 2 bases and J 0 bases, leaving 9 bases between the germline ends. This CDR3 spans 16 amino acids.